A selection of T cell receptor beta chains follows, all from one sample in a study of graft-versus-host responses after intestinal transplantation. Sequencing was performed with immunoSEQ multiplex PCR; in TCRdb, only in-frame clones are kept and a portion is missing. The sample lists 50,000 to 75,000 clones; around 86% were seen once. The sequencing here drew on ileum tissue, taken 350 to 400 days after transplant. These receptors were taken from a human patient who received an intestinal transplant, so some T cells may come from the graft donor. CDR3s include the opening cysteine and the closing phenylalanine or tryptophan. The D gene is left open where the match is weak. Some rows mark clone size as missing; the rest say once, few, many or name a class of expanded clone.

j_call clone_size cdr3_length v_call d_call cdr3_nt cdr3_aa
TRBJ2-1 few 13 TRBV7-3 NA TGTGCCAGCAGCTTAAATCGCTACAATGAGCAGTTCTTC CASSLNRYNEQFF
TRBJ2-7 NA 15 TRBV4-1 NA TGCGCCAGCAGCCAAGAGGCCTTCACTGGGAACGAGCAGTACTTC CASSQEAFTGNEQYF
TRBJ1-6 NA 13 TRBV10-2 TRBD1 TGCGCCAGCAAGACAGGGCAGGAATCACCCCTCCACTTT CASKTGQESPLHF
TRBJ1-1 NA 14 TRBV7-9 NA TGTGCCAGCAGCTCGGGCCTATGGGCCACTGAAGCTTTCTTT CASSSGLWATEAFF
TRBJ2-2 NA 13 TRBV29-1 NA TGCAGCGTGGATTACGCGAACACCGGGGAGCTGTTTTTT CSVDYANTGELFF
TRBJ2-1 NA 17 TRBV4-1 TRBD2 TGCGCCAGCAGCCAAGATAGGACTAGCGGAGTATACAATGAGCAGTTCTTC CASSQDRTSGVYNEQFF
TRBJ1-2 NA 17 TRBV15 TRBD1 TGTGCCACCAGCTTTGGGACAGGGGAATACCTAAATCCTGGCTACACCTTC CATSFGTGEYLNPGYTF
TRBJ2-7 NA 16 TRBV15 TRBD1 TGTGCCACCAGCAGCCATTCCGGGACAGGGTTCTACGAGCAGTACTTC CATSSHSGTGFYEQYF
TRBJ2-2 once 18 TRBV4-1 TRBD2 TGCGCCAGCAGCCACCAGGGACTAGCGGAAGGAGGCACCGGGGAGCTGTTTTTT CASSHQGLAEGGTGELFF
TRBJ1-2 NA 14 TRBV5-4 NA TGTGCCAGCAGCTTCAGGGACGGGGCGTGGGGCTACACCTTC CASSFRDGAWGYTF
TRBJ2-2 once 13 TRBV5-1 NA TGCGCCAGCAGCCGGGGAGGAACCGGGGAGCTGTTTTTT CASSRGGTGELFF
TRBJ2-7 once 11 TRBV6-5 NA TGTGCCAGCAGCGAAGCTTACGAGCAGTACTTC CASSEAYEQYF
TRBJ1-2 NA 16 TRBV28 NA TGTGCCAGCAGTTTGGTAGGGGCCCAAGCTAACTATGGCTACACCTTC CASSLVGAQANYGYTF
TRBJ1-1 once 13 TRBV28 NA TGTGCCAGCAGTTTAACCCATCGGGGTGAAGCTTTCTTT CASSLTHRGEAFF
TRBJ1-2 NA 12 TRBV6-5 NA TGTGCCAGCAGTTACGGGGCGCGTGGCTACACCTTC CASSYGARGYTF
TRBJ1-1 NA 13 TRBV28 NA TGTGCCAGCAGTACAGGGCCTAACACTGAAGCTTTCTTT CASSTGPNTEAFF
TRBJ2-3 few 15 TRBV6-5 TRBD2 TGTGCCAGCAGTTACATGGCGGGAGGCGTGGATACGCAGTATTTT CASSYMAGGVDTQYF
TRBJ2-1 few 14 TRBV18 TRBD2 TGTGCCAGCTCACCCCTAGCGGGAGGGCTTGAGCAGTTCTTC CASSPLAGGLEQFF
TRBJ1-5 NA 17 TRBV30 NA TGTGCCTGGAGTGCTGAGGGAAGGGGCGCCGGGTTGAAGCCCCAGCATTTT CAWSAEGRGAGLKPQHF
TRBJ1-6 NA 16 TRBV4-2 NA TGTGCCAGCAGCCAAGAAATAAGGCAGAAAAATTCACCCCTCCACTTT CASSQEIRQKNSPLHF
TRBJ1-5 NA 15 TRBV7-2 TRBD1 TGTGCCAGCAGCCCCCGACAGGGCGGCAATCAGCCCCAGCATTTT CASSPRQGGNQPQHF
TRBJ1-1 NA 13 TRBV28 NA TGTGCCAGCAGTAGGGTGGCATTCACTGAAGCTTTCTTT CASSRVAFTEAFF
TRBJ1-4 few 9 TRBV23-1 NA TGCGCCAGCAGTCAATCCCTGTTTTTT CASSQSLFF
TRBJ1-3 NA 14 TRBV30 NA TGTGCCTGGAGTGTAGGAGATTCTGGAAACACCATATATTTT CAWSVGDSGNTIYF
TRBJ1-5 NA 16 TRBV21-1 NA TGTGCCAGCAGCAAAGAAGGTGGGGATAGCAATCAGCCCCAGCATTTT CASSKEGGDSNQPQHF
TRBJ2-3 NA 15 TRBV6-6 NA TGTGCCAGCATGCGGGGCTCCCCCAGCACAGATACGCAGTATTTT CASMRGSPSTDTQYF
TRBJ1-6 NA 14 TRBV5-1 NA TGCGCCAGCAGCTTGCAGGGGTATAATTCACCCCTCCACTTT CASSLQGYNSPLHF
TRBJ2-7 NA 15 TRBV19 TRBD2 TGTGCCAGTAGTATAGGCGGGACTAGCGGAATCGAGCAGTACTTC CASSIGGTSGIEQYF
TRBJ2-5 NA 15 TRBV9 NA TGTGCCAGCAGCGCATCGGTTAAATCGGCGGAGACCCAGTACTTC CASSASVKSAETQYF
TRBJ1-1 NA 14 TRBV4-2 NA TGTGCCAGCAGCCAAAATGGAATGAACACTGAAGCTTTCTTT CASSQNGMNTEAFF
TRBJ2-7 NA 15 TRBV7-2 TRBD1 TGTGCCAGCAGCTTACCCTCCGACAGGGACAACGAGCAGTACTTC CASSLPSDRDNEQYF
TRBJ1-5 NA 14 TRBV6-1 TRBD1 TGTGCCAGCAGTTGGGACAGGGCGGAACAGCCCCAGCATTTT CASSWDRAEQPQHF
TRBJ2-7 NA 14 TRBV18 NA TGTGCCAGCTCACCATTGGGACCAATGGACGAGCAGTACTTC CASSPLGPMDEQYF
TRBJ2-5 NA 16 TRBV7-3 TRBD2 TGTGCCAGCAGCTTACTTGGCGGGAGGGTACCAGGGACCCAGTACTTC CASSLLGGRVPGTQYF
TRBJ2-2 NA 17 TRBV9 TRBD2 TGTGCCAGCAGCGTAGGACTAGCGGGGGGGCACGGCGGGGAGCTGTTTTTT CASSVGLAGGHGGELFF
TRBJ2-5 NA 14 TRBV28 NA TGTGCCAGCAGTTTCACCAGGGGAGAAGAGACCCAGTACTTC CASSFTRGEETQYF
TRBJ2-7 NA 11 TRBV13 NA TGTGCCAGCAGCGACAGCTACGAGCAGTACTTC CASSDSYEQYF
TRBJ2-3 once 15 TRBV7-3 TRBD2 TGTGCCAGCAGCTTGACTAGCGGGACCACAGATACGCAGTATTTT CASSLTSGTTDTQYF
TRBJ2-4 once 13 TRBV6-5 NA TGTGCCAGCAGTCAGCTAGCCAAAAACATTCAGTACTTC CASSQLAKNIQYF
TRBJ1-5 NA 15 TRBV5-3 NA TGTGCCAGAAGCTTGGGTCGGAGGGAAAATCAGCCCCAGCATTTT CARSLGRRENQPQHF
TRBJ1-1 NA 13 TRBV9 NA TGTGCCAGCAGCGTAGGACCCTTGACTGAAGCTTTCTTT CASSVGPLTEAFF
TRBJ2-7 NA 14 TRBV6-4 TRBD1 TGTGCCAGCACCGGACAGGGACATTACTACGAGCAGTACTTC CASTGQGHYYEQYF
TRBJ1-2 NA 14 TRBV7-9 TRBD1 TGTGCCAGCAGCTACGGACAGGGCATATATGGCTACACCTTC CASSYGQGIYGYTF
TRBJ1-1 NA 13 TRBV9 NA TGTGCCAGCAGCGTAGCTACGGACACTGAAGCTTTCTTT CASSVATDTEAFF
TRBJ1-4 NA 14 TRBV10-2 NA TGCGCCAGCAGTGAGTCCATGAGGGTCGAGGCACTGTTTTTT CASSESMRVEALFF
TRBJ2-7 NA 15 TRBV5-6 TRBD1 TGTGCCAGCAGCTCACCCGGTACAGGGGCCTACGAGCAGTACTTC CASSSPGTGAYEQYF